This T cell receptor (beta chain) was captured in a study of shared clonotypes between healthy human individuals (dated by TCRdb to 2020 to 2022). Describing the broader study: The cohort comprised a couple of women and three men aged 18 to 49 years. For each donor, CD4 naive and CD4 memory were each given three plates, CD8 naive was given two plates, and CD8 memory was given one plate. To estimate repertoire size and how much clonotype sharing occurs between individuals, the study deeply sequenced the blood TCR repertoires of five healthy adults. To increase sequencing depth and limit assay-specific biases, different laboratories used diverse techniques to prepare libraries and sequence TCR repertoires. Each donor's leukapheresis produced roughly between about 0.9 and 9.5 billion PBMCs.

What the research found in general, with its limitations: Based on pairwise subsampling, the degree of clonotype sharing among donors was expected to be affected by sequencing depth. Clonotypes shared by all four sorted-subset donors showed higher generation probabilities than non-shared clonotypes. The small number of donors limited the genetic and exposure-history diversity represented. Incomplete sequencing was indicated by rarefaction of sorted-subset datasets, despite the large sequencing depth. When several donors were compared, the shared fraction of clonotypes was about 5% for naive CD4, approximately 3.3% for naive CD8, roughly 2.5% for memory CD4, and approximately 0.4% for memory CD8. Only blood was sampled, and tissue TCR repertoires likely differ from those in blood. Naive subsets generally had larger estimated clonotype richness than memory subsets.

Concerning this clone: Its antigen remains undetermined. Within one base of it there is no much larger clone, and no base qualities were kept.

The donors were healthy, HIV-negative adults who had no recently reported acute infections or vaccinations. All donors were Caucasian adults living in Nashville, Tennessee, USA. CD4+ T cells were enriched through magnetic negative selection, after which naive cells were positively selected on CD45RA and the remaining negative fraction served as the memory subset. After blood collection by leukapheresis, PBMCs were isolated using Ficoll-Histopaque density gradient centrifugation and then cryopreserved in the vapor phase of liquid nitrogen. Purity and quantity of every magnetically sorted T cell population were checked by analytical flow cytometry. Genomic DNA was isolated from every sorted fraction and measured by UV absorbance on a Nanodrop 2000c. TCR CDR3 regions were amplified from genomic DNA by multiplex PCR using the deep immunoSEQ assay. Genomic DNA extracted from each cell subset was distributed evenly over all wells of several immunoSEQ 96-well plates, and each plate served as one replicate. For sorted subsets, roughly 200 ng genomic DNA, equal to 30,000 or so T cell genomes, was loaded into each replicate PCR. Purified libraries were quantified with a Qubit 3.0 fluorometer, sized on a Bioanalyzer 2100, and re-quantified with the KAPA Library Quantification kit. Every immunoSEQ 96-well plate was sequenced on a dedicated single-read 150-cycle Illumina NextSeq 550 flow cell. Turning to the authors' computational methods: Because the immunoSEQ output held only junctional sequences and lacked quality scores, the filtering could not match the filtering applied to full-length reads. Sequences were annotated with PyIR, a Python wrapper for IgBLAST v1.9, using IMGT germline references to assign V/J genes and CDR3. Reads with weak V/J assignments (E-value above 1e-6), missing CDR3, stop codons, out-of-frame junctions, or ambiguous translated residues were removed. V3J clonotypes were defined as sequences sharing the same inferred V gene, J gene, and CDR3 amino acid sequence. Percentage overlap between repertoires was calculated by dividing the number of shared unique clonotypes by the size of the smaller repertoire. Three approaches were used to assess repertoire richness: RTK rarefaction, the Chao1 estimator, and Recon v2.1 estimates of unobserved clonotypes. Generation probabilities were computed with OLGA for all TCRbeta clonotypes obtained by the gDNA method from a handful of donors. In its TCRdb copy, this immuneACCESS table keeps in-frame sequences only and misses some clones. Where compared with another copy, unresolved V genes explain less than half of these, and the others have no known cause. The DNA gave D and trimming, while V, J and clone size come from that table. Within this sample are some 1.5 million clones, with around 95% of them counted one time only. The ten largest make up 1% to 1.5% of the sample.

The CDR3 runs 14 amino acids, cysteine and phenylalanine included. Just CDR3 DNA is preserved here, 42 bases in frame from base 1. V is trimmed back by 0 bases and J by 16 bases, and the junction contains 12 bases that no gene match accounts for. From the germline V gene, CDR1 is SGDLS and CDR2 is YYNGEE. The source of this sequence is a man aged 25-45 years in good health. Recombination connected TRBV9 to TRBJ2-1; 8 junctional bases match TRBD2. Sequencing was carried out using naive CD4+ T cells sorted from blood. Read against the paper, the sample's cell subset or site label means: CD45RA+ positively selected. The nucleotide sequence is given as TGTGCCAGCAGCGTAGAAGCGGGAGTCCCTCCCCGATTCTTC. Translated, it gives CASSVEAGVPPRFF.